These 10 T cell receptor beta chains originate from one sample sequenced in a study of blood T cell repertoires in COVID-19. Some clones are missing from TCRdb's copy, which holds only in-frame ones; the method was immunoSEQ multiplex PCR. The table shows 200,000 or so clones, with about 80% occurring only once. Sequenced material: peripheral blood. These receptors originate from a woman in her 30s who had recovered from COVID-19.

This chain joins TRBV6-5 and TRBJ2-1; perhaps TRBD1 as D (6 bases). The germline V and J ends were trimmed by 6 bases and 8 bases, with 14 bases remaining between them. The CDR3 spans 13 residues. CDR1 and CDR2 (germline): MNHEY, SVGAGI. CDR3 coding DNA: TGTGCCAGCAGCAATACAGGGCGGGATGAGCAGTTCTTC. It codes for CASSNTGRDEQFF.

DNA of the CDR3: TGTGCCAGCAGCTTAACGGGGTTAGCGGATACGTCCTACAATGAGCAGTTCTTC. Its translation is CASSLTGLADTSYNEQFF. This chain uses TRBV7-3 with TRBJ2-1, with D perhaps TRBD2 (6 bases). Germline-derived CDR1 and CDR2 are SGHTA and FQGTGA. CDR3 length: 18 residues. Trimming stripped 0 bases from V and 1 base from J, with 16 bases between.

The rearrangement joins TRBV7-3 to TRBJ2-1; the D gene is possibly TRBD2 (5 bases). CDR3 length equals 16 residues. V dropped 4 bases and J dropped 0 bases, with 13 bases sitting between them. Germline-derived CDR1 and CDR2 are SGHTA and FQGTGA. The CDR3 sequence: CASSSLAIPSYNEQFF. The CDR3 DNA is TGTGCCAGCAGCTCCTTAGCGATCCCCTCCTACAATGAGCAGTTCTTC.

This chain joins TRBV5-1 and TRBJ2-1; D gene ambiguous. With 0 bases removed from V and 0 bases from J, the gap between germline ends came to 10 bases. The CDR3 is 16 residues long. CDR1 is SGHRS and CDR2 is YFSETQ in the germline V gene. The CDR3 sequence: CASSLATRSSYNEQFF. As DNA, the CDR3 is TGCGCCAGCAGCTTGGCGACTCGGAGCTCCTACAATGAGCAGTTCTTC. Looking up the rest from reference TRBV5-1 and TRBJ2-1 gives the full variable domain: KAGVTQTPRYLIKTRGQQVTLSCSPISGHRSVSWYQQTPGQGLQFLFEYFSETQRNKGNFPGRFSGRQFSNSRSEMNVSTLELGDSALYLCASSLATRSSYNEQFFGPGTRLTVL.

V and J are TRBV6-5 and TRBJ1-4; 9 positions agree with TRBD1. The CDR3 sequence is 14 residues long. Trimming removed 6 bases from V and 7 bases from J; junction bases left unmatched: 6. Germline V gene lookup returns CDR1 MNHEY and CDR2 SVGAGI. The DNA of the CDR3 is TGTGCCAGCAGGCCCGGGACAGGGAGTGAAAAACTGTTTTTT. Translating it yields CASRPGTGSEKLFF.

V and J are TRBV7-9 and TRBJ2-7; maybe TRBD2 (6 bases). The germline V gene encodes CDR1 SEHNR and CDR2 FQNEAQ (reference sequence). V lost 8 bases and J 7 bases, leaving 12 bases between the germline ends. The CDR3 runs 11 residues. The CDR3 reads CASRLGREQYF. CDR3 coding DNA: TGTGCCAGCCGTTTGGGGAGGGAGCAGTACTTC. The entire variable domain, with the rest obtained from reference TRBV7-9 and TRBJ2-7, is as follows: DTGVSQNPRHKITKRGQNVTFRCDPISEHNRLYWYRQTLGQGPEFLTYFQNEAQLEKSRLLSDRFSAERPKGSFSTLEIQRTEQGDSAMYLCASRLGREQYFGPGTRLTVT.

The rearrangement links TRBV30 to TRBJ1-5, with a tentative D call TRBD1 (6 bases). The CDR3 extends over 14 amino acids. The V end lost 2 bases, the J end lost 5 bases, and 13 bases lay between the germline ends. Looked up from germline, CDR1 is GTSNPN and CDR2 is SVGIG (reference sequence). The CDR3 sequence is CAWSHTGPHQPQHF. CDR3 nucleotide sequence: TGTGCCTGGAGTCATACAGGGCCTCATCAGCCCCAGCATTTT.

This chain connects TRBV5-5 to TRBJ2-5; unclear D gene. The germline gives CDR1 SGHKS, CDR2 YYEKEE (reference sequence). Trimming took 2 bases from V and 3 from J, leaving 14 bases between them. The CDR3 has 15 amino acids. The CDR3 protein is CASSFSSQIKETQYF. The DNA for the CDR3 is TGTGCCAGCAGCTTCAGTTCACAGATAAAAGAGACCCAGTACTTC.

CDR3 nucleotide sequence: TGTGCCACCAGTGACCCGACAGGGGCTGGGGACGAGCAGTACTTC. It is translated as CATSDPTGAGDEQYF. The chain combines TRBV24-1 with TRBJ2-7; TRBD1 matches 8 bases. The CDR3 runs to 15 residues. J was trimmed by 5 bases and V by 4 bases; bases with no gene match: 9. The germline V gene encodes CDR1 KGHDR and CDR2 SFDVKD.

CDR3: CAWSYGGSRYGYTF. The DNA for the CDR3 is TGTGCCTGGAGTTACGGAGGGAGTCGCTATGGCTACACCTTC. The rearrangement joins TRBV30 to TRBJ1-2; D is undetermined. The CDR3 extends over 14 amino acids. Trimming took 2 bases from V and 4 from J, leaving 14 bases between them. Looked up from germline, CDR1 is GTSNPN and CDR2 is SVGIG (reference sequence).